The following is a T cell receptor beta chain sequence with its context. The target antigen is unknown. Sequencing used immunoSEQ multiplex PCR; TCRdb keeps in-frame clones, though not all of them. The data contain nearly 750,000 clones, roughly two thirds of them singletons. The data were taken from a study of shared clonotypes between healthy human individuals. Study-level results: Several donors held about 5% of naive CD4 clonotypes in common.

The study separated CD4+ cells into CD45RA+ naive and CD45RA-negative memory subsets. The specimen sequenced was memory CD4+ T cells sorted from blood. Documented subset: CD45RA-negative fraction. The sequence derives from a woman under 40 in good health.

The CDR3 sequence: CASRTGRGTEAFF. The CDR3 region has the DNA TGTGCCAGCAGGACGGGACGGGGCACTGAAGCTTTCTTT. The chain links TRBV27 to TRBJ1-1; weak D call: TRBD1 (5 bases). The V gene lost 6 bases and the J gene lost 4 bases, with 12 bases spanning the gap. The germline V gene encodes CDR1 MNHEY and CDR2 SMNVEV (reference sequence). The CDR3 runs 13 residues.